This TCR beta chain was documented in a study of OX40 agonist ivuxolimab in advanced cancers. The overall study: Patients received the agonistic anti-OX40 (CD134) antibody ivuxolimab. At doses from 0.01 to 10 mg/kg, patients were given intravenous ivuxolimab every 2 weeks.

Remarks on this clone: What it binds is unknown.

Findings of the study overall: In the 0.1 to 3.0 mg/kg range, CD4+ and CD8+ blood T cells had expanded clonally by week 6.

The CDR3 spans 17 residues. Germline CDR1 PRHDT, CDR2 FYEKMQ (reference sequence). Trimming took 5 bases from V and 0 from J; bases not matched to a gene: 11. Patients were excluded for autoimmune disease history or systemic immunosuppression. Clones were sequenced by immunoSEQ multiplex PCR, and TCRdb holds only the in-frame ones, with some missing. The sample includes fewer than 55,000 clones, roughly nine tenths of them seen just once. The genes are TRBV13 and TRBJ2-3, with TRBD2 matching 7 bases. The sample in question was CD4+ or CD8+ T cells sorted from blood, obtained in a trial of the OX40 agonist ivuxolimab. The receptor was derived from an adult with an advanced solid tumor such as melanoma, head and neck, liver or kidney cancer. CDR3 in DNA: TGTGCCAGCAGCATGACCTCCACTAGCGTCAGCACAGATACGCAGTATTTT. Protein product: CASSMTSTSVSTDTQYF.